This TCR beta chain is drawn from a study of T cells in localized non-small cell lung cancer. Assay: immunoSEQ multiplex PCR; the TCRdb copy retains only in-frame clones and omits some. The sample includes approximately 30,000 clones, about 78% of them seen just once. Study-wide findings and caveats: Heterogeneity stays possible, as sequencing covered only one tumor region.

Looked up from germline, CDR1 is MNHNS and CDR2 is SASEGT. V was cut by 6 bases and J by 5 bases, with 13 bases left in between. This CDR3 contains 13 residues. A note on this clone: Its antigen is currently unknown.

Sequenced here: peripheral blood, sampled before any cancer treatment. This chain joins TRBV6-1 and TRBJ2-5, with a possible D match to TRBD1 (6 bases). The TCR comes from a male donor aged 60 or over with stage II squamous cell lung carcinoma. CDR3 protein: CASRDRLWETQYF. CDR3 nucleotides: TGTGCCAGCAGGGACAGACTCTGGGAGACCCAGTACTTC.